A single T cell receptor (beta chain) is shown here with its context. Its cognate antigen has yet to be identified. The record has no base qualities; no much larger clone is one base away. The immunoSEQ Assay, a bias-controlled multiplex PCR, was used to amplify TCRbeta CDR3 regions from genomic DNA. Processing in the source paper ran as follows. The number of nucleated cells in each sample was estimated from the amplification of reference gene primers within the assay. Sequence reads were collapsed and filtered to measure the absolute abundance of every unique TCRbeta CDR3 rearrangement. Productive Simpson clonality was computed per sample as the square root of Simpson's diversity index over productive rearrangements. TCRdb took this table from immuneACCESS and kept in-frame rearrangements with V and J called. Such tables lack part of the clones; where checked against another copy, unresolved V genes explain under half of the gap, and the rest is unexplained. The D gene and trimming were derived from the DNA, and the V and J assignments and clone size from that table. This sample is represented by over 50,000 clones; roughly nine tenths of them were singletons. In total, the top ten clones hold 7% to 8% of the sample.

In the germline V gene, CDR1 corresponds to MDHEN and CDR2 to SYDVKM. Reading from cysteine to phenylalanine, the CDR3 counts 13 amino acids. Of the read, only the CDR3 DNA is kept; its 39 bases are in frame from base 1. Trimming removed 7 bases from V and 5 bases from J, leaving 14 bases between the germline ends. This sample was included in a study of blood T cell repertoires in COVID-19 (dated by TCRdb to 2018 to 2020). Broadly, across the study: Samples covering the acute and convalescent phases of COVID-19 were provided by collaborators in the United States, Italy and Spain. Nearly every sample came with metadata listing a de-identified subject ID, COVID-19 status, age in years and sex. HLA class I and class II types, where available, came from metadata supplied by the sample provider rather than from assay-based typing. The material from the prospective study consisted of cDNA or gDNA derived from T cells, B-cell-depleted T cells, or PBMCs. The samples were drawn from the first 160 participants of the ongoing ImmuneRACE study and from roughly 1,300 subjects provided by 6 global collaborators. The dataset comprised deeply sampled blood TCRbeta repertoires from subjects exposed to, actively infected with, or recovered from COVID-19. The repertoires were released in a freely available public database meant as a resource for research on the immune response to SARS-CoV-2. Results the study describes overall, beyond this receptor: Clinical and demographic metadata were provided uncurated, with the amount varying by source and participant.

The collaborating institutions used their own protocols to collect whole blood in K2EDTA tubes. For TCRbeta analysis, collaborators shipped samples as frozen whole blood, isolated PBMCs, or DNA extracted from either of those sample types. Sequenced material: peripheral blood. The receptor was isolated from a woman aged 55-70 years with active or convalescent COVID-19. The V gene is TRBV28 and the J gene is TRBJ1-2, with the D gene call left open. The CDR3 here reads CASTLRRSYGYTF. In nucleotide form, the sequence is TGTGCCAGCACCCTGAGGAGAAGTTATGGCTACACCTTC.